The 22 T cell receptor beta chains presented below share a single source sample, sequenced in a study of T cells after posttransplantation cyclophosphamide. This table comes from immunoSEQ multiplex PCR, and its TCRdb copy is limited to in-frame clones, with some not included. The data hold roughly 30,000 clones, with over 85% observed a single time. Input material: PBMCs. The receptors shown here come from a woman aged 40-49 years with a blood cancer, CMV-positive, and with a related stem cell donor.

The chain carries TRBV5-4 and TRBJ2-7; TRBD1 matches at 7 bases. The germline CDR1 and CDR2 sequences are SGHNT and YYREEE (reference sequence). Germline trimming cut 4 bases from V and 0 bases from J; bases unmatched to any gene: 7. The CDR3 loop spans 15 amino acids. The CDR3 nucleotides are TGTGCCAGCAGCCTTGGGACAGCCATCTCCTACGAGCAGTACTTC. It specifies CASSLGTAISYEQYF.

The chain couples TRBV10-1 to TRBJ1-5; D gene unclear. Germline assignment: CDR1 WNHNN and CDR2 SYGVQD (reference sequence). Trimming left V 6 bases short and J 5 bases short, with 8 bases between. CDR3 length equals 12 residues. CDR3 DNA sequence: TGCGCCAGCAGCTCAGGTTATCAGCCCCAGCATTTT. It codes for CASSSGYQPQHF.

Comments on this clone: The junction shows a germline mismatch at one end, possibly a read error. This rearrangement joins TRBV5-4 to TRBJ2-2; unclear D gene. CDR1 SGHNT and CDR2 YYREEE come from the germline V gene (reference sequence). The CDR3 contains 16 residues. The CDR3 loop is CASTLGLQKNTGELFF. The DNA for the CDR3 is TGTGCCAGCACCTTGGGTTTACAGAAAAACACCGGGGAGCTGTTTTTT.

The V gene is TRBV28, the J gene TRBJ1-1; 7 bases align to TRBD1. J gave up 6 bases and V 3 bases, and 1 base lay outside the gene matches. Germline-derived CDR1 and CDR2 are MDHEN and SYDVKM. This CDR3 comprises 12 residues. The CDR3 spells CASSFRGAEAFF. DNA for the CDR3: TGTGCCAGCAGTTTCAGGGGGGCTGAAGCTTTCTTT.

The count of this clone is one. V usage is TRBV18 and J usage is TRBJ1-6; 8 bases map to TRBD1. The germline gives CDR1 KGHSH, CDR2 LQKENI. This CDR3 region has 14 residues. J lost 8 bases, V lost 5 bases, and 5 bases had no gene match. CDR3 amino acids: CASSATTGDSPLHF. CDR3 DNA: TGTGCCAGCTCAGCTACGACAGGGGATTCACCCCTCCACTTT.

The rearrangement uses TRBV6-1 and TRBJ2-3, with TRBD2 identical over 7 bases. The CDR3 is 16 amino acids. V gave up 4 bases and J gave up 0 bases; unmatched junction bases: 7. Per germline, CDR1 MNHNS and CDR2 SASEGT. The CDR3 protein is CASSAGGIISTDTQYF. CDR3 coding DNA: TGTGCCAGCAGTGCGGGGGGTATAATTAGCACAGATACGCAGTATTTT.

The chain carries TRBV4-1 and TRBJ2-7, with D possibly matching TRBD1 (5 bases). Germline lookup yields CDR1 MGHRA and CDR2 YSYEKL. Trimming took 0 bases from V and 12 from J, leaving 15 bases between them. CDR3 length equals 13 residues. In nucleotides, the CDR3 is TGCGCCAGCAGCCAAGATGGCCAGGGTAAGCGGTACTTC. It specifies CASSQDGQGKRYF.

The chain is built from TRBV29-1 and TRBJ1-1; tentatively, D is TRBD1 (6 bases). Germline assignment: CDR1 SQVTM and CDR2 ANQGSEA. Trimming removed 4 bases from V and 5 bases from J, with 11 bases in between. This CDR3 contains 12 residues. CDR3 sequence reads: CSVVRGVTEAFF. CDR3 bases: TGCAGCGTTGTCAGGGGAGTGACTGAAGCTTTCTTT.

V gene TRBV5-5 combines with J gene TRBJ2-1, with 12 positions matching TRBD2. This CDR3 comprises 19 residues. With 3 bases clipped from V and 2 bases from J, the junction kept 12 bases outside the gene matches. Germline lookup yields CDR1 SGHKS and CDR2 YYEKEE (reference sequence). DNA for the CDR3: TGTGCCAGCAGCTCACCCTCTAGCGGGGGGGCCTTGACCTACAATGAGCAGTTCTTC. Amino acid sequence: CASSSPSSGGALTYNEQFF.

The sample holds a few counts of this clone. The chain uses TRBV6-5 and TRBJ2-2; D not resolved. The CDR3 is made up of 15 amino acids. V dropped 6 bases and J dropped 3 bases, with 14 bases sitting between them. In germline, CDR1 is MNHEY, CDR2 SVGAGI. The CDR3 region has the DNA TGTGCCAGCAGATCCGATGACGGGTACACCGGGGAGCTGTTTTTT. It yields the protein CASRSDDGYTGELFF.

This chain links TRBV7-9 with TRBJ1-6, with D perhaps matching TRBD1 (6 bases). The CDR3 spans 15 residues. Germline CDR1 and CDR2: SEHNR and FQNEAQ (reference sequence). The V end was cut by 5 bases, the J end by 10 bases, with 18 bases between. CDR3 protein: CASSPTGTVKSPLHF. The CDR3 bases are TGTGCCAGCAGCCCTACAGGGACGGTTAAATCACCCCTCCACTTT.

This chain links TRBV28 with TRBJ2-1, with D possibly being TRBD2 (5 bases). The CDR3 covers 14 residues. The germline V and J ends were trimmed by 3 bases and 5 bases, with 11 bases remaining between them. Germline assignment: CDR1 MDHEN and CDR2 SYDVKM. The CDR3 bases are TGTGCCAGCAGTTTTGCGGGTTTACACAATGAGCAGTTCTTC. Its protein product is CASSFAGLHNEQFF.

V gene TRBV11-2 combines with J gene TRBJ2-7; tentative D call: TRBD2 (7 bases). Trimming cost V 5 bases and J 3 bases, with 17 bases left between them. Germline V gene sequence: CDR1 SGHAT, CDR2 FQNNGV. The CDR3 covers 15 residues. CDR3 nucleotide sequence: TGTGCCAGCAGCCCCCGGGGGGCAGTCGGCTACGAGCAGTACTTC. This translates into CASSPRGAVGYEQYF.

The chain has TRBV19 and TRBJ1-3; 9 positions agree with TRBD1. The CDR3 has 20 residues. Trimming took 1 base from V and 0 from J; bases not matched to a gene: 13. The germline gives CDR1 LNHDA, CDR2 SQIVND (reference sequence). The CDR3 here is CASSIVGTGLFQSSGNTIYF. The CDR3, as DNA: TGTGCCAGTAGTATAGTTGGGACAGGGCTCTTCCAATCCTCTGGAAACACCATATATTTT.

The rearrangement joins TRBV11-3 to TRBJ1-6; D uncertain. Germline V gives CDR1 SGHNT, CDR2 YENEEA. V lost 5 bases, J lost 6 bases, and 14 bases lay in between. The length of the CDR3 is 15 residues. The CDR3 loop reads CASSHGFTTNSPLHF. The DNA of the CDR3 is TGTGCCAGCAGCCATGGGTTTACTACTAATTCACCCCTCCACTTT.

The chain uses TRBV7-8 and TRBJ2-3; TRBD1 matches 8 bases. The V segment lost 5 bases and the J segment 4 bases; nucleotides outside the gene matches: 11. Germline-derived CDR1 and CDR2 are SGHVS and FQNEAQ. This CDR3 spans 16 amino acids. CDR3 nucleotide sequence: TGTGCCAGCAGCCTTCGACCGCGACAGGGGCCAGATACGCAGTATTTT. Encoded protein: CASSLRPRQGPDTQYF. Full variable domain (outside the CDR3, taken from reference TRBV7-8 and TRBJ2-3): GAGVSQSPRYKVAKRGQDVALRCDPISGHVSLFWYQQALGQGPEFLTYFQNEAQLDKSGLPSDRFFAERPEGSVSTLKIQRTQQEDSAVYLCASSLRPRQGPDTQYFGPGTRLTVL.

The CDR3 DNA reads as TGTGCCAGCAGCGTAGGGGACAGAGTCTACGAGCAGTACTTC. This encodes CASSVGDRVYEQYF. J is TRBJ2-7 and V is TRBV9; TRBD1 aligns across 7 bases. The trim removed 0 bases at V and 3 bases at J, leaving 3 bases unmatched. The CDR3 extends over 14 amino acids. Germline CDR1 is SGDLS and CDR2 is YYNGEE.

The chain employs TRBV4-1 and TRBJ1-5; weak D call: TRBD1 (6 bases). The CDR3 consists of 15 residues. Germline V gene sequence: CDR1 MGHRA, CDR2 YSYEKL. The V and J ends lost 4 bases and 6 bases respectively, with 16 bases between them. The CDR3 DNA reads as TGCGCCAGCAGCCGGATTACAGGGCTAGGTCAGCCCCAGCATTTT. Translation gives CASSRITGLGQPQHF.

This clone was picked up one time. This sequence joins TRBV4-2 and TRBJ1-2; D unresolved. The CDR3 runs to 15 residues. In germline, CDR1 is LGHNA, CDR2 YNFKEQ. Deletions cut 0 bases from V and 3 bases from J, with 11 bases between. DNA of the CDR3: TGTGCCAGCAGCCAAGAACGCCGTGCGGACTATGGCTACACCTTC. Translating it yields CASSQERRADYGYTF.

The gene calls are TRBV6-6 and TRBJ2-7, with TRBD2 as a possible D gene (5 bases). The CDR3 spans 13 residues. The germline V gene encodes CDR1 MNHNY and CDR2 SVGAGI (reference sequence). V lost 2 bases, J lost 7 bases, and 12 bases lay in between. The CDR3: CASSYPAGEEQYF. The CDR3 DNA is TGTGCCAGCAGTTACCCCGCCGGGGAAGAGCAGTACTTC.

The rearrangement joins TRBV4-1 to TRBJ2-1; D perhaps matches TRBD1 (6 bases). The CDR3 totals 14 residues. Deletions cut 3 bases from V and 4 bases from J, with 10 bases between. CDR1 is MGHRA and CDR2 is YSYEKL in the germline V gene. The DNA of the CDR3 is TGCGCCAGCAGCCAGGCAGACAGGTACAATGAGCAGTTCTTC. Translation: CASSQADRYNEQFF.

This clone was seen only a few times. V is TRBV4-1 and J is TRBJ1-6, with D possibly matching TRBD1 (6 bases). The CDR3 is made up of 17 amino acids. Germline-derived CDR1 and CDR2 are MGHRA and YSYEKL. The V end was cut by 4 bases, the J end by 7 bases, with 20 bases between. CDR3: CASSLSSPRGRNSPLHF. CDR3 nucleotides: TGCGCCAGCAGCCTCTCGAGCCCCAGGGGTAGGAATTCACCCCTCCACTTT.